The 20 T cell receptor beta chains presented below share a single source sample, sequenced in a study of Graves' ophthalmopathy and Graves' hyperthyroidism. TCR beta CDR3 regions were amplified from RNA transcripts. The library came from an HTBI-primed first-round RT-PCR and a second-round multiplex PCR. TCRdb re-called the multiplex PCR reads through MiXCR, storing one row per CDR3 protein. The sample lists 350,000 to 400,000 distinct CDR3 sequences, 15% occurring once. Sample: peripheral blood. These receptors all stem from a woman younger than 35 with stable Graves' hyperthyroidism.

The J gene is TRBJ2-5, the V gene TRBV3-1; D tentatively fits TRBD1 or TRBD2 (5 bases each). V lost 4 bases and J 1 base, leaving 13 bases between the germline ends. Germline-derived CDR1 and CDR2 are LGHDT and YNNKEL (reference sequence). The CDR3 is 15 amino acids. CDR3 in amino acids: CASSPSEGSQETQYF. DNA of the CDR3: TGTGCCAGCAGCCCTTCCGAGGGGTCCCAAGAGACCCAGTACTTC.

On this clonotype itself: At one of its ends the junction is not consistent with the germline gene, which may arise from a read error. This rearrangement joins TRBV12-3 or TRBV12-4 to TRBJ1-1, with D unresolved. The CDR3 loop spans 14 amino acids. CDR3: CAISIAETYTEAFF. The CDR3 nucleotides are TGTGCCATCAGTATAGCAGAGACCTACACTGAAGCTTTCTTT.

V usage is TRBV12-3 or TRBV12-4 and J usage is TRBJ2-7, with D tentatively TRBD2 (5 bases). The CDR3 is made up of 17 amino acids. V was pared by 6 bases and J by 3 bases, with 24 bases between. The CDR3 loop reads CASSLTLLEGPNYEQYF. As DNA, the CDR3 is TGTGCCAGCAGCCTAACCCTCCTTGAGGGTCCGAACTACGAGCAGTACTTC.

This clonotype was detected many times. The rearrangement links TRBV27 to TRBJ2-5; tentative D call: TRBD2 (5 bases). Germline-derived CDR1 and CDR2 are MNHEY and SMNVEV (reference sequence). This CDR3 has 14 amino acids. V was clipped by 0 bases and J by 7 bases, with 12 bases between them. DNA for the CDR3: TGTGCCAGCAGTTTATCGAGCGGCATTGGGACCCAGTACTTC. Translated, it gives CASSLSSGIGTQYF.

Only a few counts were recorded for this clonotype. The chain recombines TRBV6-5 with TRBJ2-5, with 9 bases fitting TRBD2. Germline V gives CDR1 MNHEY, CDR2 SVGAGI. The ends lost 0 bases at V and 5 bases at J; junction bases unmatched: 13. The CDR3 loop spans 18 amino acids. For the CDR3, the DNA is TGTGCCAGCAGTTACTCTCGTGCTAGCGGGGCCCCGCGGGAGACCCAGTACTTC. Amino acids: CASSYSRASGAPRETQYF.

This clonotype occurred many times. The rearrangement uses TRBV12-3 or TRBV12-4 and TRBJ2-5; D gene unclear. V shed 6 bases and J shed 5 bases, with 13 bases lying between them. CDR3 length: 13 residues. The DNA for the CDR3 is TGTGCCAGCAGGCCATGGGATTGGGAGACCCAGTACTTC. It yields the protein CASRPWDWETQYF.

The chain is built from TRBV4-2 and TRBJ1-5, with 8 nucleotides matching TRBD1. Germline CDR1 LGHNA, CDR2 YNFKEQ. This CDR3 has 16 residues. The V and J ends lost 5 bases and 3 bases, in that order; junction bases with no gene match: 9. The CDR3 is CASSIRQGISNQPQHF. The CDR3 DNA reads TGTGCCAGCAGCATCCGACAGGGGATCTCCAATCAGCCCCAGCATTTT.

This clonotype was picked up many times. CDR3 coding DNA: TGTGCCAGCAGCTTAGGCGACAGGCTGAACACTGAAGCTTTCTTT. Its protein product is CASSLGDRLNTEAFF. The chain joins TRBV13 to TRBJ1-1; D perhaps matches TRBD1 (6 bases). CDR3 size: 15 residues. Deletions cut 0 bases from V and 0 bases from J, with 8 bases between. Looked up from germline, CDR1 is PRHDT and CDR2 is FYEKMQ (reference sequence).

This clonotype was recorded a few times. A junction boundary mismatches the germline segment, possibly from a read error. This chain uses TRBV29-1 with TRBJ2-7; D remains unclear. The CDR3 covers 13 residues. Germline V lookup: CDR1 SQVTM, CDR2 ANQGSEA. The CDR3 region is CSVHVPTLYEQCF. CDR3 nucleotides: TGCAGCGTCCACGTCCCAACCCTCTACGAGCAGTGCTTC.

This clonotype was detected many times. The rearrangement uses TRBV20-1 and TRBJ1-1, with a weak D call TRBD1 (6 bases). The length of the CDR3 is 13 residues. The germline V gene has CDR1 DFQATT and CDR2 SNEGSKA (reference sequence). CDR3 nucleotide sequence: TGCAGGGCGGGGGGGGCCATGAACACTGAAGCTTTCTTT. Amino acids: CRAGGAMNTEAFF.

The rearrangement uses TRBV7-9 and TRBJ2-1; maybe TRBD2 (6 bases). The CDR3 sequence is 15 residues long. Germline V gene sequence: CDR1 SEHNR, CDR2 FQNEAQ (reference sequence). Trimming cost V 4 bases and J 1 base, with 11 bases left between them. The CDR3 loop is CASSSTAGSYNEQFF. CDR3 sequence (DNA): TGTGCCAGCAGCTCTACGGCGGGGTCCTACAATGAGCAGTTCTTC. The whole variable domain, filled in from reference TRBV7-9 and TRBJ2-1, reads DTGVSQNPRHKITKRGQNVTFRCDPISEHNRLYWYRQTLGQGPEFLTYFQNEAQLEKSRLLSDRFSAERPKGSFSTLEIQRTEQGDSAMYLCASSSTAGSYNEQFFGPGTRLTVL.

This clonotype showed up many times. The J gene is TRBJ1-1, the V gene TRBV11-1; tentative D call: TRBD1 (6 bases). CDR1 and CDR2 (germline): SGHAT, FQDESV (reference sequence). The CDR3 runs 16 residues. The V and J ends lost 3 bases and 0 bases respectively, with 14 bases between them. The CDR3 region has the DNA TGTGCCAGCAGCTTTTTTTCGGGGGGCATGAACACTGAAGCTTTCTTT. Translated: CASSFFSGGMNTEAFF.

This clonotype was seen ten or more times. This chain uses TRBV28 with TRBJ1-5; D gene unclear. V was shortened by 0 bases and J by 9 bases, with 6 bases between the two germline ends. The CDR3 has 12 residues. The germline V gene encodes CDR1 MDHEN and CDR2 SYDVKM. The CDR3 DNA sequence: TGTGCCAGCAGTTTATGGGGGAGGCCCCAGCATTTT. Its translation is CASSLWGRPQHF. The complete variable domain, with remaining parts taken from reference TRBV28 and TRBJ1-5, reads DVKVTQSSRYLVKRTGEKVFLECVQDMDHENMFWYRQDPGLGLRLIYFSYDVKMKEKGDIPEGYSVSREKKERFSLILESASTNQTSMYLCASSLWGRPQHFGDGTRLSIL.

The chain employs TRBV11-2 and TRBJ2-2; D not resolved. The V gene's germline CDR1 is SGHAT and CDR2 FQNNGV. Trimming shortened V by 0 bases and J by 2 bases, and 10 bases separated the two germline ends. This CDR3 comprises 16 residues. DNA for the CDR3: TGTGCCAGCAGCTTAGAAGTAGTAATTAACACCGGGGAGCTGTTTTTT. It codes for CASSLEVVINTGELFF.

Written as DNA, the CDR3 is TGTGCCAGCAGTTACGAGCAAGAGTTGGACAGGGCCGAGCAGTACTTC. Translated, it gives CASSYEQELDRAEQYF. The rearrangement joins TRBV6-5 to TRBJ2-7, with TRBD1 matching 8 bases. Germline loops: CDR1 MNHEY, CDR2 SVGAGI. V was pared by 2 bases and J by 6 bases, with 12 bases of the junction left unmatched. The CDR3 covers 16 residues.

Notes on this clonotype: A much larger clone differs by one base, so this may be a read error. Because the CDR3 is missing its conserved closing phenylalanine or tryptophan, this is likely a read error. The chain is built from TRBV19 and TRBJ2-7; D gene uncertain. The V end was cut by 5 bases, the J end by 6 bases, with 14 bases between. Germline CDR1 and CDR2: LNHDA and SQIVND (reference sequence). The CDR3 length is 13 residues. The CDR3, as DNA: TGTGCCAGTAGTTTAGGTCCCGCGGTCGAGCAGTACCTC. This encodes CASSLGPAVEQYL.

Notes on this clonotype: One junction end disagrees with the germline gene, perhaps due to a read error. The rearrangement uses TRBV4-1 and TRBJ1-1, with a weak D call TRBD1 (6 bases). The germline CDR1 and CDR2 sequences are MGHRA and YSYEKL. The CDR3 contains 12 residues. The CDR3 sequence is CASSQVLRGLIF. In DNA form, the CDR3 reads TGCGCCAGCAGCCAGGTGTTACGGGGGCTGATCTTT.

The chain is built from TRBV7-2 and TRBJ2-7; perhaps TRBD1 as D (6 bases). CDR1 and CDR2 from the germline V gene are SGHTA and FQGNSA. The CDR3 length is 16 residues. V lost 0 bases to trimming and J lost 1 base, with 13 bases between them. In nucleotides, the CDR3 is TGTGCCAGCAGCTTAGCTACAGGGTCCCTATCCTACGAGCAGTACTTC. Protein: CASSLATGSLSYEQYF.

The V and J genes are TRBV5-5 and TRBJ1-2; no definite D call. The CDR3 covers 14 residues. With 1 base removed from V and 4 bases from J, the gap between germline ends came to 11 bases. The V gene's germline CDR1 is SGHKS and CDR2 YYEKEE (reference sequence). This chain's CDR3 is CASSLSSRLYGYTF. The DNA of the CDR3 is TGTGCCAGCAGCTTGAGTAGCCGGCTCTATGGCTACACCTTC.

At least ten counts were recorded for this clonotype. The chain couples TRBV27 to TRBJ1-2, with 7 bases aligning to TRBD1. Trimming took 2 bases from V and 7 from J; bases not matched to a gene: 13. The length of the CDR3 is 16 residues. Germline V gene lookup returns CDR1 MNHEY and CDR2 SMNVEV (reference sequence). This CDR3 reads CASSLPVGGGRSGYTF. CDR3 DNA sequence: TGTGCCAGCAGTTTACCTGTGGGAGGGGGCCGGTCTGGCTACACCTTC.